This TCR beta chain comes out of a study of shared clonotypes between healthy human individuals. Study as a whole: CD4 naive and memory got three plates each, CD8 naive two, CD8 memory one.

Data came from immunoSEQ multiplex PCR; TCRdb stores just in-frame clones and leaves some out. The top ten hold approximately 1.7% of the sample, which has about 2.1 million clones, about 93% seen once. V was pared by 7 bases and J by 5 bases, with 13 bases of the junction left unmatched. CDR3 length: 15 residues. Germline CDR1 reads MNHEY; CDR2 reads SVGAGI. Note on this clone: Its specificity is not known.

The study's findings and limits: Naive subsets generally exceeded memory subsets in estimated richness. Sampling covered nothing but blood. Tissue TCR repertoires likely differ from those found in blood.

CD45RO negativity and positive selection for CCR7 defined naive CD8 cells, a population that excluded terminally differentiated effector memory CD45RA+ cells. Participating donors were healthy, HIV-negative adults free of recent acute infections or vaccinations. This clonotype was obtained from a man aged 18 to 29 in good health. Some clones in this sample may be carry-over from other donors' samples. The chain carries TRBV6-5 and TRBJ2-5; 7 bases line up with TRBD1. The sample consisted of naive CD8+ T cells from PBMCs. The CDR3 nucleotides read TGTGCCAGCACCAGGAGACAGGGCAGTGGGGAGACCCAGTACTTC. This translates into CASTRRQGSGETQYF.